This TCR beta chain originates from a study of regulatory T cells in long-lasting Graves disease. About the research overall: Recently diagnosed Graves' patients had received antithyroid drugs for under 3 months.

Findings and caveats of the study: Persistent-disease Graves' patients showed less TCR diversity than new cases. Favoring TRBV28, TRBJ1-2 and TRBJ2-5 was a feature seen in persistent disease. Having few samples may have compromised the accuracy.

Library construction for TCR beta used iRepertoire HTBI primers and Arm-PCR of CDR3 regions. TCRdb re-analysed the multiplex PCR reads in MiXCR, keeping a single row per CDR3 protein. Of 200,000 to 250,000 distinct CDR3 sequences in the sample, around 19% were seen once. This CDR3 contains 15 residues. Between the trimmed V and J ends, which lost 4 bases and 9 bases, there was a span of 16 bases. Germline V gene sequence: CDR1 LNHDA, CDR2 SQIVND (reference sequence). Described time point: newly diagnosed GD, antithyroid drugs for less than 3 months. Extracted RNA from PBMCs served as the source of the TCR library. This clonotype was seen at least ten times. Its target is not known.

This chain connects TRBV19 to TRBJ1-6; no reliable D call. This sequence originates from a female donor with Graves disease. Sequenced material: peripheral blood mononuclear cells (PBMCs), taken at new diagnosis, from a patient treated with antithyroid drugs. The CDR3 DNA sequence: TGTGCCAGTAGTAAGGCGGCGTCGGGAAGTTCACCCCTCCACTTT. Amino acids: CASSKAASGSSPLHF.